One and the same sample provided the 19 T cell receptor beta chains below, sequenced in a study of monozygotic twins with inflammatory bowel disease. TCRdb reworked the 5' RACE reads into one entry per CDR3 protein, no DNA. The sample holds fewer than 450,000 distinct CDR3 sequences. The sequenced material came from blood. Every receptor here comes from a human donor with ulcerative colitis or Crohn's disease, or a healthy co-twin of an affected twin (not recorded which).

CDR3 residues: CAWRAGEISNQPQHF. The V gene is TRBV30, the J gene TRBJ1-5; TCRdb indicates TRBD1, and absent DNA this call remains unverified. Germline V gives CDR1 GTSNPN, CDR2 SVGIG (reference sequence). The CDR3 is 15 amino acids. Looking up the rest from reference TRBV30 and TRBJ1-5 gives the full variable domain: SQTIHQWPATLVQPVGSPLSLECTVEGTSNPNLYWYRQAAGRGLQLLFYSVGIGQISSEVPQNLSASRPQDRQFILSSKKLLLSDSGFYLCAWRAGEISNQPQHFGDGTRLSIL.

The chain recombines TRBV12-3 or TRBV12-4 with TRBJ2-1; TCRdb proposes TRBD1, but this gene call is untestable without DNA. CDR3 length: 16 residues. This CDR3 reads CASSFPLGQGMNEQFF.

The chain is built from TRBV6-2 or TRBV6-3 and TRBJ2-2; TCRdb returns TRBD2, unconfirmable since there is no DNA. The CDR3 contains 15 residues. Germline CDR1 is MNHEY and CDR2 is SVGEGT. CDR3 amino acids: CASSLARSNTGELFF.

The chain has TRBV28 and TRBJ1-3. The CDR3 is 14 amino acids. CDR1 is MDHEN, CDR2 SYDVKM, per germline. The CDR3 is CASSFLSSGNTIYF. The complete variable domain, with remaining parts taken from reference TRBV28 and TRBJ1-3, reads DVKVTQSSRYLVKRTGEKVFLECVQDMDHENMFWYRQDPGLGLRLIYFSYDVKMKEKGDIPEGYSVSREKKERFSLILESASTNQTSMYLCASSFLSSGNTIYFGEGSWLTVV.

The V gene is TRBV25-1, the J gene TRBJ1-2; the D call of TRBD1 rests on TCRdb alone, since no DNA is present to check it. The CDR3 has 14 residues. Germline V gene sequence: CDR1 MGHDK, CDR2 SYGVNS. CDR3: CATPRDKEGYGYTF.

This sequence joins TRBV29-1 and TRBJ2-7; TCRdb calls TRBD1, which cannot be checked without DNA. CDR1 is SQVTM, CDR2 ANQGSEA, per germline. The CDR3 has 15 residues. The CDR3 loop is CSVAYGTSLPYEQYF.

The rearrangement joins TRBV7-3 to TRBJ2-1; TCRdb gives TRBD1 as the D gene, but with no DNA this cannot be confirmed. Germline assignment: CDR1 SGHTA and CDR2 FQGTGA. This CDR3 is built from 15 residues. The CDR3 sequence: CASSLSRTGFNEQFF.

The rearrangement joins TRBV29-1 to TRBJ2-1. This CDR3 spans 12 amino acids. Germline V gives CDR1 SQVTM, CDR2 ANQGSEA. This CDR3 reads CSVERSYNEQFF.

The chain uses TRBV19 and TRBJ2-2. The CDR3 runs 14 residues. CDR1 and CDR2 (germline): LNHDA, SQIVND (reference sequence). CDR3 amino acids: CASSIEGNTGELFF. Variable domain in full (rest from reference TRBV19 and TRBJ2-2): DGGITQSPKYLFRKEGQNVTLSCEQNLNHDAMYWYRQDPGQGLRLIYYSQIVNDFQKGDIAEGYSVSREKKESFPLTVTSAQKNPTAFYLCASSIEGNTGELFFGEGSRLTVL.

The CDR3: CASSQGAYRYF. The V gene is TRBV4-2, the J gene TRBJ2-7. The CDR3 contains 11 residues. The germline V gene has CDR1 LGHNA and CDR2 YNFKEQ.

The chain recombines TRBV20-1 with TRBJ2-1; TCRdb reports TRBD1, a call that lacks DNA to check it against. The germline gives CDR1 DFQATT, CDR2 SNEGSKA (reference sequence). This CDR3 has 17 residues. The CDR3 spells CSAPSRTGAPSYNEQFF.

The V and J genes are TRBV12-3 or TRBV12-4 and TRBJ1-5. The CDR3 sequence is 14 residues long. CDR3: CASSNSYSNQPQHF.

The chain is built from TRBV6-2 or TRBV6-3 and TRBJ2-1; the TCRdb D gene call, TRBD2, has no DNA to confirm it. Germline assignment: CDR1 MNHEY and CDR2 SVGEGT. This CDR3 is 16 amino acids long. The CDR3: CASSDYSSGAHNEQFF.

This chain's CDR3 is CASSYRAHSNQPQHF. The chain joins TRBV6-5 to TRBJ1-5. This CDR3 has 15 amino acids. Per the germline V gene, CDR1 is MNHEY and CDR2 is SVGAGI.

The CDR3 reads CASSDDSSGANVLTF. The gene calls are TRBV25-1 and TRBJ2-6. This CDR3 has 15 residues. Germline lookup yields CDR1 MGHDK and CDR2 SYGVNS. Full variable domain (remainder filled in from reference TRBV25-1 and TRBJ2-6): EADIYQTPRYLVIGTGKKITLECSQTMGHDKMYWYQQDPGMELHLIHYSYGVNSTEKGDLSSESTVSRIRTEHFPLTLESARPSHTSQYLCASSDDSSGANVLTFGAGSRLTVL.

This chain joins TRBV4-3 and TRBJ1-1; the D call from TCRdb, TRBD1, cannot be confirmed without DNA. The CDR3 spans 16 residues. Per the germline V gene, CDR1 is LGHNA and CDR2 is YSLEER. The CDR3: CASSQGGSTGWTEAFF.

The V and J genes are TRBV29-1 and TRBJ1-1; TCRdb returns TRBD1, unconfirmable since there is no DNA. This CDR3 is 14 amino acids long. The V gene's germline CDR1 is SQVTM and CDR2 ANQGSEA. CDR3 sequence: CSAPSGQTNTEAFF.

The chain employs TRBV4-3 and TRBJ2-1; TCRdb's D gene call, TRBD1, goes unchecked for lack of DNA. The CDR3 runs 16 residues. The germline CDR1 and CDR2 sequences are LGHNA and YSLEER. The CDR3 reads CASSQDAGGDYNEQFF.

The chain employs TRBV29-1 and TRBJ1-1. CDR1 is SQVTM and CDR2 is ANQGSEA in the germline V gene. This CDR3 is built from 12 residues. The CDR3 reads CSVESLGTEAFF. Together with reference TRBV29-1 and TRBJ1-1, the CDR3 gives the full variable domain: SAVISQKPSRDICQRGTSLTIQCQVDSQVTMMFWYRQQPGQSLTLIATANQGSEATYESGFVIDKFPISRPNLTFSTLTVSNMSPEDSSIYLCSVESLGTEAFFGQGTRLTVV.